This T cell receptor beta chain was sequenced for a study of T cells in Graves' hyperthyroidism and ophthalmopathy. General study results and limits: In the analysis, a 13 V-J model separated ophthalmopathy from stable hyperthyroidism. The majority of expanded thyroid clonotypes above 0.001 also appeared in blood. Prediction of ophthalmopathy progression came a median roughly 6.7 months pre-onset.

RNA transcripts were the template for amplifying TCR beta CDR3 regions. With the HTBI primer set, the TCR CDR3 went through a first round of RT-PCR. TCRdb recomputed calls from the multiplex PCR reads with MiXCR, one row per CDR3 protein. The table shows about 250,000 distinct CDR3 sequences, with approximately 25% occurring only once. There are many counts of this clonotype. Its antigen is not known. Every diagnosis used clinical symptoms, serum thyroxine and TRAb, thyroid ultrasound and orbital computed tomography. CDR3 length: 16 amino acids. V lost 3 bases to trimming and J lost 1 base; unmatched junction nucleotides: 8. Germline-derived CDR1 and CDR2 are SGHAT and FQNNGV.

The origin of this receptor is a woman aged 40 to 49 with Graves' ophthalmopathy. The J gene is TRBJ2-5, the V gene TRBV11-2; 7 bases map to TRBD1. The sequenced material came from blood. CDR3 DNA sequence: TGTGCCAGCAGCTTTAACGGACAGGACCTCCAAGAGACCCAGTACTTC. Its protein is CASSFNGQDLQETQYF.